Described below is a single T cell receptor beta chain sequence and its context. Its matching antigen is unknown. There was one heparinised blood draw per donor, averaging approximately 120 mL. Purity exceeding 98% was reached by all sorted populations. V lost 3 bases and J lost 13; bases outside the gene matches: 7. This CDR3 is 13 amino acids long. From germline, CDR1 is SGDLS and CDR2 YYNGEE. Reverse transcribing all isolated RNA meant expressed TCRB transcripts were sequenced. Method: immunoSEQ multiplex PCR; TCRdb's copy keeps in-frame clones and lacks some. The table has approximately 730,000 clones, around 15% seen once; the top ten hold approximately 0.022%. The sample belongs to a study of beta chain features in type 1 diabetes. Study-wide findings and caveats: All four CD4+ subsets of Type 1 diabetes patients contained TCRB CDR3s that were moderately but significantly shorter. A PCR bias possibly favoring shorter templates would apply equally to patients and controls. For patients, the naive, central memory and Treg TCRB repertoires appeared more alike than for healthy donors.

The specimen was naive CD4+ T cells from blood. The clonotype was recovered from a man between 18 and 35 years old with type 1 diabetes. The J gene is TRBJ1-6, the V gene TRBV9; 7 bases are a match to TRBD1. CDR3 residues: CASSGQGTRPLHF. In DNA form, the CDR3 reads TGTGCCAGCAGCGGACAGGGAACGCGGCCCCTCCACTTT.